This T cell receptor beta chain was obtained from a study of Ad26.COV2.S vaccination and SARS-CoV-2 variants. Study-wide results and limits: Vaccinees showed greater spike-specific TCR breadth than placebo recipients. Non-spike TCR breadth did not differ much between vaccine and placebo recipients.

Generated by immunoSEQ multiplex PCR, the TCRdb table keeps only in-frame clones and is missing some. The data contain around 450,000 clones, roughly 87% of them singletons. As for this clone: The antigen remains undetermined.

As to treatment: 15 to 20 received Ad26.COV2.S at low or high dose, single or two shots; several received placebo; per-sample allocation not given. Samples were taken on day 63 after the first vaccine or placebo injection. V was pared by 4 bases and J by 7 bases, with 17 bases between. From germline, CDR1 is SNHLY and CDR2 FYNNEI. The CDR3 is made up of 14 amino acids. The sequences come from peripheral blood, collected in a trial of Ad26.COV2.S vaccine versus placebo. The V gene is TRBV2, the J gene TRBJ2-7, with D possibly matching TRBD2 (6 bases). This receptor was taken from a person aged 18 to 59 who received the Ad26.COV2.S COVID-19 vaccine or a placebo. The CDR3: CASSVMGDRGEQYF. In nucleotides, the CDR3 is TGTGCCAGCAGTGTGATGGGGGACCGGGGGGAGCAGTACTTC.